The present entry profiles one TCR beta chain with its context. TCRdb's copy holds only in-frame clones and misses some; the assay was immunoSEQ multiplex PCR. The sample carries 140,000 to 150,000 clones, roughly 87% recorded once. The CDR3 covers 14 residues. Per germline, CDR1 MDHEN and CDR2 SYDVKM. Trimming took 6 bases from V and 12 from J; bases not matched to a gene: 8. The sample belongs to a study of cytomegalovirus exposure and HLA in healthy donors. V usage is TRBV28 and J usage is TRBJ1-6, with 10 positions matching TRBD1. Sample: PBMCs. The TCR originated in a man aged 18 to 29 in good health and CMV-seropositive. The CDR3 DNA is TGTGCCAGCAGGCCCGGGACAGGGGTTCAACCCCTCCACTTT. Protein product: CASRPGTGVQPLHF.